This TCR beta chain derives from a study of beta chain features in type 1 diabetes. With 4 bases removed from V and 5 bases from J, the gap between germline ends came to 8 bases. The germline V gene encodes CDR1 DFQATT and CDR2 SNEGSKA (reference sequence). This CDR3 has 11 amino acids. The isolated RNA, all of it, was reverse transcribed, so expressed TCRB transcripts were what got sequenced. Sequencing used immunoSEQ multiplex PCR; TCRdb keeps in-frame clones, though not all of them. The sample includes about 110,000 clones, 40% of them seen just once. Study conclusions and caveats: Among patients with Type 1 diabetes, TCRB CDR3s were moderately but significantly shorter in every one of the four CD4+ subsets. Patients with type 1 diabetes carried fewer insertions and had more deletions at their VDJ junctions. Researchers could not determine here whether HLA type influences TCRB rearrangement.

In the case of this clone: The antigen is unknown.

The J gene is TRBJ1-1, the V gene TRBV20-1; D is perhaps TRBD1 (5 bases). Material for sequencing was stem cell memory CD4+ T cells from blood. The source is a woman aged 18-29 years in good health. CDR3 amino acids: CSATGLTEAFF. The CDR3 DNA sequence: TGCAGTGCTACAGGGCTAACTGAAGCTTTCTTT.